This T cell receptor beta chain appears in the sequencing data of a study of T cells after posttransplantation cyclophosphamide. The assay was immunoSEQ multiplex PCR, and TCRdb's table has in-frame clones only and misses some. The data hold about 6,000 clones, with about 98% observed a single time. Remarks on this clone: Its antigen is not known.

Study-wide results and caveats: Recipient CMV seropositivity and CMV reactivation strongly tracked TRB clonality. Skin or GI-infiltrating T cells shared few TRB sequences with blood. Donor CD8+ memory clones often dominated recipient blood repertoires at later times.

The CDR3 sequence is 14 residues long. The germline CDR1 and CDR2 sequences are SQVTM and ANQGSEA. The ends were cut back, 4 bases at V and 3 bases at J, with 16 bases in the middle. The related graft donor's blood sample was taken on the day of bone marrow donation. This sequence was found in a middle-aged man in good health, CMV-negative, and a related stem cell transplant donor. V and J are TRBV29-1 and TRBJ2-7; D possibly corresponds to TRBD2 (5 bases). The sequenced material came from memory CD4+ T cells sorted from PBMCs. CDR3: CSVVTGSYYYEQYF. The CDR3 DNA is TGCAGCGTTGTAACGGGGTCCTACTACTACGAGCAGTACTTC.